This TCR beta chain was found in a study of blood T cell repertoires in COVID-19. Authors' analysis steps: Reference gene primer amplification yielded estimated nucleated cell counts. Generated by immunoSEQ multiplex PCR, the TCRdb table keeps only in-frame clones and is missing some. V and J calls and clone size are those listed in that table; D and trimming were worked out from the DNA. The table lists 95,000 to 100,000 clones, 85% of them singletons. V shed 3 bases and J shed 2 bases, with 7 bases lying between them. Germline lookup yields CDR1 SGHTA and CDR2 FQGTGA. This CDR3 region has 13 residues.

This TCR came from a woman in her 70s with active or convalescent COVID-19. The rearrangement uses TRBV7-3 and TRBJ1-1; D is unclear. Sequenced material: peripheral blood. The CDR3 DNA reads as TGTGCCAGCAGCTTCGGAGATAACACTGAAGCTTTCTTT. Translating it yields CASSFGDNTEAFF.